This T cell receptor (beta chain) was sequenced during a study of T-cell reconstitution after alpha-beta-depleted transplantation in children. Study-wide findings and caveats: Surviving recipient cells, namely T cells and thymic progenitors, were the source of high day-60 TCRbeta diversity in some patients. At around two months after transplant, the alpha-beta T cells were reportedly derived from several hundred expanded clones that came from non-depleted graft cells. At one year after transplant, newly produced T cells mostly accounted for T-cell counts and diversity.

This CDR3 is 13 amino acids long. Losses at the gene ends were 3 bases for V and 10 bases for J; bases not matched to a gene: 6. Germline assignment: CDR1 MNHEY and CDR2 SMNVEV (reference sequence). Researchers prepared the TCRbeta library using unique molecular identifiers, the study reports. TCRdb called the PCR reads again in MiXCR, with one record for every CDR3 protein. Among 490,000 or so distinct CDR3 sequences listed, 10% were seen once. This clonotype turned up a few times. Its antigen is as yet unknown. The rearrangement uses TRBV27 and TRBJ1-1; 9 bases match TRBD1. This specimen consisted of PBMCs, obtained before TCRalphabeta/CD19-depleted stem cell transplant. The TCR originated in a child aged 2 to 15 with inherited bone marrow failure, due to receive a stem cell transplant. Here the CDR3 reads CASSFVHRGRAFF. CDR3 in DNA: TGTGCCAGCAGTTTCGTACACAGGGGGCGAGCTTTCTTT.